Listed below are T cell receptor beta chains from one sample, sequenced in a study of siplizumab effects on memory and regulatory T cells. Assay: immunoSEQ multiplex PCR; the TCRdb copy retains only in-frame clones and omits some. The repertoire holds about 120,000 clones, with just over 90% as singletons. Material: non-Treg CD4+ T cells sorted from blood. These TCRs come from a human donor in good health. CDR3s leave out the opening cysteine and the closing phenylalanine or tryptophan. The order of the fields is V gene, CDR3 length, clone size, CDR3 protein. Not every row has a clone size; where given, it reads once, few, many or a size class.

V gene: TRBV27
CDR3 length: 14
clone size: .
CDR3 protein: ASRLRGQGAVDTQY

V gene: TRBV6-5
CDR3 length: 13
clone size: .
CDR3 protein: ASSYGTPPPQPQH

V gene: TRBV11-3
CDR3 length: 9
clone size: .
CDR3 protein: ASSNTDTQY

V gene: TRBV7-6
CDR3 length: 12
clone size: .
CDR3 protein: ASSLNPPTDTQY

V gene: TRBV19
CDR3 length: 14
clone size: .
CDR3 protein: ASTPQRVGTTGELF

V gene: TRBV9
CDR3 length: 13
clone size: once
CDR3 protein: ASSGERATNYGYT

V gene: TRBV5-1
CDR3 length: 14
clone size: few
CDR3 protein: ASTVLGDGRQETQY

V gene: TRBV4-1
CDR3 length: 12
clone size: .
CDR3 protein: ASQFEGGQETQY

V gene: TRBV5-4
CDR3 length: 16
clone size: .
CDR3 protein: ASSPGLAGGRGTGELF

V gene: TRBV18
CDR3 length: 12
clone size: .
CDR3 protein: ASSSRQGNTEAF

V gene: TRBV7-9
CDR3 length: 12
clone size: .
CDR3 protein: ASSLIRGKGGYT

V gene: TRBV5-4
CDR3 length: 10
clone size: .
CDR3 protein: ASSYGQDGYT

V gene: TRBV7-9
CDR3 length: 13
clone size: .
CDR3 protein: ASSLGIGSTDTQY

V gene: TRBV27
CDR3 length: 12
clone size: .
CDR3 protein: ASSGLSGANVLT

V gene: TRBV9
CDR3 length: 12
clone size: .
CDR3 protein: ASTPPSLNTEAF

V gene: TRBV28
CDR3 length: 11
clone size: .
CDR3 protein: ASSLPGKNTIY

V gene: TRBV7-6
CDR3 length: 11
clone size: .
CDR3 protein: ASRQAGAGELF

V gene: TRBV28
CDR3 length: 13
clone size: .
CDR3 protein: ASSQRTRLNSPLH

V gene: TRBV6-6
CDR3 length: 14
clone size: .
CDR3 protein: ASSYDRSGSYNEQF

V gene: TRBV9
CDR3 length: 14
clone size: .
CDR3 protein: ASSPRVQGGGTEAF

V gene: TRBV6-4
CDR3 length: 13
clone size: .
CDR3 protein: ASSEWRGGPNEQF

V gene: TRBV7-7
CDR3 length: 13
clone size: .
CDR3 protein: ASSRSPGGVDTQY

V gene: TRBV6-5
CDR3 length: 13
clone size: .
CDR3 protein: ASSGRRDISYEQY

V gene: TRBV4-3
CDR3 length: 13
clone size: .
CDR3 protein: ASSQGKRGWSEAF

V gene: TRBV10-3
CDR3 length: 12
clone size: .
CDR3 protein: AISELQGAGGYT

V gene: TRBV9
CDR3 length: 11
clone size: .
CDR3 protein: ASSVGVANEQF

V gene: TRBV2
CDR3 length: 12
clone size: .
CDR3 protein: ASSEMRGSYGYT

V gene: TRBV10-3
CDR3 length: 10
clone size: .
CDR3 protein: AIRDPGTRAF

V gene: TRBV6-5
CDR3 length: 13
clone size: .
CDR3 protein: ASSYGDRTNSPLH

V gene: TRBV19
CDR3 length: 14
clone size: .
CDR3 protein: ASSPSGGRLGGELF

V gene: TRBV10-3
CDR3 length: 10
clone size: .
CDR3 protein: AISPGSTEAF

V gene: TRBV5-1
CDR3 length: 14
clone size: .
CDR3 protein: ASSLATSSSTDTQY

V gene: TRBV7-2
CDR3 length: 10
clone size: once
CDR3 protein: ASSRPAGELF

V gene: TRBV19
CDR3 length: 13
clone size: .
CDR3 protein: ASTEGDRGHTEAF

V gene: TRBV6-8
CDR3 length: 15
clone size: .
CDR3 protein: ASSYPFGQGYTDTQY

V gene: TRBV7-9
CDR3 length: 13
clone size: .
CDR3 protein: ASSPGPSRNQPQH

V gene: TRBV5-4
CDR3 length: 12
clone size: .
CDR3 protein: ASSFKAPIYGYT

V gene: TRBV5-1
CDR3 length: 12
clone size: .
CDR3 protein: ASSAGTGGLEQY

V gene: TRBV27
CDR3 length: 15
clone size: .
CDR3 protein: ANPHGQTGSGANVLT

V gene: TRBV5-1
CDR3 length: 13
clone size: .
CDR3 protein: ASSLGGYEDEKLF